The 24 T cell receptor beta chains in this list originate from one sample, sequenced in a study of T cells after yellow fever vaccination. TCRdb recomputed calls from the 5' RACE reads with MiXCR, one row per CDR3 protein. The table lists 95,000 to 150,000 distinct CDR3 sequences, roughly 15% of them singletons, with around 46% in the top ten. Sequences were derived from CD8+ T cells sorted from PBMCs, sampled 5 days after the yellow fever booster vaccination. Source of these receptors: a man aged 18 to 29 who received the YFV17D yellow fever vaccine.

The chain joins TRBV7-6 to TRBJ2-5; TRBD1 agrees at 7 bases. CDR3 length: 16 amino acids. Trimming cost V 3 bases and J 5 bases; bases outside gene matches: 12. Germline V gene lookup returns CDR1 SGHVS and CDR2 FNYEAQ. As DNA, the CDR3 is TGTGCCAGCAGCTTTGAGACAGGGTCTTTTGCGGAGACCCAGTACTTC. Its translation is CASSFETGSFAETQYF.

This clonotype was counted a few times. The chain is built from TRBV29-1 and TRBJ2-1; D call uncertain. Germline lookup yields CDR1 SQVTM and CDR2 ANQGSEA. CDR3 length equals 9 residues. V dropped 3 bases and J dropped 8 bases, with 2 bases sitting between them. As DNA, the CDR3 is TGCAGCGTTGAGGATGAGCAGTTCTTC. It codes for CSVEDEQFF.

The chain joins TRBV12-3 or TRBV12-4 to TRBJ2-2; D tentatively reads TRBD1 or TRBD2 (6 bases each). This CDR3 has 14 amino acids. Trimming removed 3 bases from V and 5 bases from J, with 10 bases in between. This CDR3 reads CASSLIGGTGELFF. In nucleotides, the CDR3 is TGTGCCAGCAGTTTGATAGGGGGGACCGGGGAGCTGTTTTTT.

The gene calls are TRBV4-1 and TRBJ1-6; a weak D match, TRBD1 (6 bases). Germline loops: CDR1 MGHRA, CDR2 YSYEKL. Trimming took 3 bases from V and 7 from J, leaving 13 bases between them. The CDR3 totals 15 residues. DNA of the CDR3: TGCGCCAGCAGCCAGACCGGGACAAGAAATTCACCCCTCCACTTT. This gives the protein CASSQTGTRNSPLHF.

The V gene is TRBV6-2 or TRBV6-3, the J gene TRBJ1-1; 7 bases agree with TRBD1. The trim removed 6 bases at V and 7 bases at J, leaving 11 bases unmatched. Germline CDR1 reads MNHEY; CDR2 reads SVGEGT. CDR3 length: 14 amino acids. In DNA, the CDR3 is TGTGCCAGCAGGGTCCGGGACAGCTGGAGTGAAGCTTTCTTT. It specifies CASRVRDSWSEAFF.

This clonotype has just a few counts. The chain uses TRBV5-4 and TRBJ2-7, with 14 bases aligning to TRBD2. Per germline, CDR1 SGHNT and CDR2 YYREEE (reference sequence). This CDR3 region has 18 residues. The junction had 9 bases not matched to a gene; V was cut back by 4 bases and J by 0 bases. The CDR3 is CASSGGLAGAHSSYEQYF. In nucleotides, the CDR3 is TGTGCCAGCAGCGGGGGACTAGCGGGGGCCCATAGCTCCTACGAGCAGTACTTC.

In this sample, this clonotype turned up many times. Here the CDR3 reads CASSSNNEQFF. Here the CDR3 DNA reads TGTGCCAGCAGCTCTAACAATGAGCAGTTCTTC. The chain couples TRBV7-3 to TRBJ2-1; no reliable D call. From germline, CDR1 is SGHTA and CDR2 FQGTGA. The CDR3 is 11 residues long. Trimming shortened V by 4 bases and J by 5 bases, and 3 bases separated the two germline ends.

The chain couples TRBV24-1 to TRBJ2-7; D possibly corresponds to TRBD2 (5 bases). V gave up 3 bases and J gave up 0 bases, with 8 bases separating them. The CDR3 spans 14 residues. Germline CDR1 and CDR2: KGHDR and SFDVKD. The CDR3 loop reads CATSDPAGSYEQYF. In DNA form, the CDR3 reads TGTGCCACCAGTGATCCCGCGGGCTCCTACGAGCAGTACTTC.

The chain couples TRBV24-1 to TRBJ2-1, with 9 bases aligning to TRBD2. Germline assignment: CDR1 KGHDR and CDR2 SFDVKD. The J segment lost 1 base and the V segment lost 3 bases, leaving 3 bases of the junction unmatched. This CDR3 contains 16 residues. The CDR3: CATSDRAGGSYNEQFF. CDR3 in DNA: TGTGCCACCAGTGATCGAGCGGGGGGATCCTACAATGAGCAGTTCTTC.

The chain is built from TRBV10-3 and TRBJ2-1; the D is unclear. The V gene lost 7 bases and the J gene lost 10 bases, with 17 bases spanning the gap. Germline CDR1 is ENHRY and CDR2 is SYGVKD. The length of the CDR3 is 13 residues. The CDR3 bases are TGTGCCATCACCATAGGACCCCTGGAGGAGCAGTTCTTC. Residues: CAITIGPLEEQFF.

To note about this clonotype: One end of the junction fails to match germline, which may point to a read error. The V call is TRBV9, the J call TRBJ2-6; D is possibly TRBD1 or TRBD2 (5 bases each). Per the germline V gene, CDR1 is SGDLS and CDR2 is YYNGEE. There are 20 residues in the CDR3. The chain's CDR3 is CASSAREGAGSLSGTNVLTF. CDR3 in DNA: TGTGCCAGCAGCGCGAGAGAAGGGGCAGGGAGCCTCTCTGGGACCAACGTCCTGACTTTC.

The chain has TRBV6-1 and TRBJ2-3, with D maybe TRBD1 (5 bases). Germline V gene sequence: CDR1 MNHNS, CDR2 SASEGT. The CDR3 extends over 14 amino acids. Trimming pared 8 bases from V and 4 bases from J, leaving 16 bases between. CDR3 residues: CASRWQGPADTQYF. In DNA, the CDR3 is TGTGCCAGCCGGTGGCAGGGTCCCGCAGATACGCAGTATTTT.

The gene calls are TRBV18 and TRBJ1-1; the D gene is possibly TRBD1 (6 bases). CDR1 KGHSH and CDR2 LQKENI come from the germline V gene. Trimming shortened V by 6 bases and J by 1 base, and 9 bases separated the two germline ends. The CDR3 covers 13 residues. Written as DNA, the CDR3 is TGTGCCAGCTCCGCGGGGGCGAACACTGAAGCTTTCTTT. Translation gives CASSAGANTEAFF. Complete variable domain (other parts from reference TRBV18 and TRBJ1-1): NAGVMQNPRHLVRRRGQEARLRCSPMKGHSHVYWYRQLPEEGLKFMVYLQKENIIDESGMPKERFSAEFPKEGPSILRIQQVVRGDSAAYFCASSAGANTEAFFGQGTRLTVV.

In this sample, this clonotype turned up a few times. The chain links TRBV11-2 to TRBJ2-7; 8 nucleotides agree with TRBD1. Trimming took 5 bases from V and 2 from J; bases not matched to a gene: 11. The CDR3 loop spans 16 amino acids. Germline CDR1 SGHAT, CDR2 FQNNGV. DNA for the CDR3: TGTGCCAGCAGCGGACAGGGTTGGCCGATAACCTACGAGCAGTACGTC. This codes for CASSGQGWPITYEQYV.

The V call is TRBV12-3 or TRBV12-4, the J call TRBJ2-5, with a tentative D call TRBD2 (5 bases). CDR3 length: 14 residues. The V and J ends lost 3 bases and 2 bases respectively, with 10 bases between them. This chain's CDR3 is CASSFSSGQETQYF. Here the CDR3 DNA reads TGTGCCAGCAGTTTCTCCAGCGGACAAGAGACCCAGTACTTC.

V is TRBV12-3 or TRBV12-4 and J is TRBJ1-3, with D uncertain. This CDR3 is built from 14 residues. V was cut by 3 bases and J by 0 bases, with 6 bases left in between. CDR3 sequence reads: CASSFGSSGNTIYF. As DNA, the CDR3 is TGTGCCAGCAGTTTTGGGTCCTCTGGAAACACCATATATTTT.

There are many counts of this clonotype. This chain uses TRBV7-2 with TRBJ1-1; D is uncertain. Trimming removed 5 bases at V and 4 bases at J, with 8 bases between. CDR3 length: 12 amino acids. Germline loops: CDR1 SGHTA, CDR2 FQGNSA. CDR3: CASSISSTEAFF. In nucleotides, the CDR3 is TGTGCCAGCAGCATAAGTTCCACTGAAGCTTTCTTT. Supplemented by reference TRBV7-2 and TRBJ1-1, the full variable domain reads GAGVSQSPSNKVTEKGKDVELRCDPISGHTALYWYRQSLGQGLEFLIYFQGNSAPDKSGLPSDRFSAERTGGSVSTLTIQRTQQEDSAVYLCASSISSTEAFFGQGTRLTVV.

V usage is TRBV4-1 and J usage is TRBJ2-3, with TRBD2 matching over 10 bases. Germline CDR1 reads MGHRA; CDR2 reads YSYEKL. The length of the CDR3 is 17 residues. With 3 bases clipped from V and 1 base from J, the junction kept 7 bases outside the gene matches. The CDR3 sequence: CASSHPPSGGGTDTQYF. CDR3 nucleotides: TGCGCCAGCAGCCACCCTCCTAGCGGGGGAGGCACAGATACGCAGTATTTT.

This clonotype was counted a few times. The chain is built from TRBV27 and TRBJ2-5, with D possibly matching TRBD1 (6 bases). V lost 5 bases, J lost 3 bases, and 19 bases lay in between. Germline loops: CDR1 MNHEY, CDR2 SMNVEV (reference sequence). The CDR3 loop spans 16 amino acids. The CDR3 DNA reads as TGTGCCAGCAGTGTCACTATATCAGGGGCGGAAGAGACCCAGTACTTC. Protein sequence: CASSVTISGAEETQYF.

This clonotype has only a few counts. V gene TRBV6-2 or TRBV6-3 combines with J gene TRBJ2-7; no clear D gene. This CDR3 spans 9 amino acids. Between the trimmed V and J ends, which lost 2 bases and 7 bases, there was a span of 0 bases. The germline CDR1 and CDR2 sequences are MNHEY and SVGEGT. As DNA, the CDR3 is TGTGCCAGCAGTTACGAGCAGTACTTC. It translates to CASSYEQYF.

This clonotype has only a few counts. V gene TRBV29-1 combines with J gene TRBJ2-3; D possibly uses TRBD1 or TRBD2 (5 bases each). The CDR3 loop spans 15 amino acids. With 0 bases removed from V and 2 bases from J, the gap between germline ends came to 12 bases. Germline lookup yields CDR1 SQVTM and CDR2 ANQGSEA. The CDR3 sequence is CSVEEELGPTDTQYF. CDR3 bases: TGCAGCGTTGAAGAAGAGCTGGGACCCACAGATACGCAGTATTTT.

This clonotype has just a few counts. This chain connects TRBV20-1 to TRBJ2-4, with 10 bases lining up with TRBD2. The CDR3 spans 20 residues. V dropped 3 bases and J dropped 6; count of bases not matched to a gene: 23. Germline loops: CDR1 DFQATT, CDR2 SNEGSKA (reference sequence). CDR3 loop: CSASKVGSGGASYYRNIQYF. DNA for the CDR3: TGCAGTGCTAGCAAAGTAGGGAGCGGGGGGGCGAGTTACTATCGAAACATTCAGTACTTC.

This chain links TRBV30 with TRBJ2-1; weak D call: TRBD2 (6 bases). Germline CDR1 is GTSNPN and CDR2 is SVGIG (reference sequence). The CDR3 contains 12 residues. V lost 5 bases and J lost 9, with 14 bases in between. The CDR3 is CAWWGGDGEQFF. DNA for the CDR3: TGTGCCTGGTGGGGCGGGGACGGTGAGCAGTTCTTC. The full variable domain, in which reference TRBV30 and TRBJ2-1 provide the parts outside the CDR3, is SQTIHQWPATLVQPVGSPLSLECTVEGTSNPNLYWYRQAAGRGLQLLFYSVGIGQISSEVPQNLSASRPQDRQFILSSKKLLLSDSGFYLCAWWGGDGEQFFGPGTRLTVL.

The CDR3 bases are TGTGCCAGCAGCTTAGAGAGGTATGAGCAGTTCTTC. Its protein product is CASSLERYEQFF. This chain joins TRBV11-2 and TRBJ2-1, with D hard to call. Germline values: CDR1 SGHAT, CDR2 FQNNGV. Trimming stripped 0 bases from V and 8 bases from J, with 5 bases between. The CDR3 is 12 residues long.